This TCR beta chain is from a study of T cell responses to AZD1222 COVID-19 vaccine. Study results and caveats: The donor group comprised mostly white British people and more females; the analysis possibly underestimated clonal diversity. Among vaccine-associated CD4 TCRs, coverage spanned spike, with dominance at 160-218 and 743-854. Baseline seropositives among AZD1222 recipients totaled only 5 to 7.

Using immunoSEQ multiplex PCR, the repertoire was profiled, and TCRdb retains in-frame clones only, with some absent. The repertoire holds roughly 80,000 clones, with around 89% as singletons. A remark on this clone: The antigen remains undetermined.

Germline-derived CDR1 and CDR2 are SGHRS and YFSETQ. V lost 3 bases, J lost 4 bases, and 7 bases stayed unmatched. This CDR3 has 16 amino acids. The receptor comes from an adult in good health. The rearrangement joins TRBV5-1 to TRBJ2-3, with 11 bases that match TRBD2. Material: peripheral blood, obtained on day 0 of MenACWY control vaccination. This chain's CDR3 is CASSSLAGGPADTQYF. For the CDR3, the DNA is TGCGCCAGCAGCTCATTAGCGGGAGGGCCGGCAGATACGCAGTATTTT.